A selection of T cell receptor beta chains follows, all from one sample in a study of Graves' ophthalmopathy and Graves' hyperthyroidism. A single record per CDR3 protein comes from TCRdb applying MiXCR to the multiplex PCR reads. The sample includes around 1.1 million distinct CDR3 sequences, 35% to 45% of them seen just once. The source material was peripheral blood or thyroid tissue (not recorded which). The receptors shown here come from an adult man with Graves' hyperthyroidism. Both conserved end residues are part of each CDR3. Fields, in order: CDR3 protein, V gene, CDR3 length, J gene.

CDR3aa: CASSSGQDSYEQYF
v_gene: TRBV9
len: 14
j_gene: TRBJ2-7

CDR3aa: CSVRHRLSNVLTF
v_gene: TRBV29-1
len: 13
j_gene: TRBJ2-6

CDR3aa: CASGYRDRANSIARATNEKLFF
v_gene: TRBV2
len: 22
j_gene: TRBJ1-4

CDR3aa: CASSLWGNGDEQYF
v_gene: TRBV7-8
len: 14
j_gene: TRBJ2-7

CDR3aa: CASAIAAFQPQHF
v_gene: TRBV19
len: 13
j_gene: TRBJ1-5

CDR3aa: CASSSGGEESYEQYF
v_gene: TRBV15
len: 15
j_gene: TRBJ2-7

CDR3aa: CASNDRDYEAFF
v_gene: TRBV25-1
len: 12
j_gene: TRBJ1-1

CDR3aa: CASSLSGGGGQYF
v_gene: TRBV7-9
len: 13
j_gene: TRBJ2-7

CDR3aa: CAISESGNSNQPQHF
v_gene: TRBV10-3
len: 15
j_gene: TRBJ1-5

CDR3aa: CSARDTGAEVEKLFF
v_gene: TRBV20-1
len: 15
j_gene: TRBJ1-4

CDR3aa: CASSPGGPTGELYF
v_gene: TRBV9
len: 14
j_gene: TRBJ2-7

CDR3aa: CASSTSGDGTIYF
v_gene: TRBV19
len: 13
j_gene: TRBJ1-3

CDR3aa: CASSFTGNTEAFF
v_gene: TRBV12-3/TRBV12-4
len: 13
j_gene: TRBJ1-1

CDR3aa: CASSQGPPVNTEAFF
v_gene: TRBV4-1
len: 15
j_gene: TRBJ1-1

CDR3aa: CASSLGSASGAYEQYF
v_gene: TRBV7-9
len: 16
j_gene: TRBJ2-7

CDR3aa: CASSPGTGREKLFF
v_gene: TRBV6-1
len: 14
j_gene: TRBJ1-4

CDR3aa: CSARDPRSGNPYEQYF
v_gene: TRBV20-1
len: 16
j_gene: TRBJ2-7

CDR3aa: CASSFGRASGYTF
v_gene: TRBV7-2
len: 13
j_gene: TRBJ1-2

CDR3aa: CASSLEGGGTEAFF
v_gene: TRBV7-9
len: 14
j_gene: TRBJ1-1

CDR3aa: CASSRTGRTF
v_gene: TRBV7-2
len: 10
j_gene: TRBJ1-2

CDR3aa: CASSLRKTGGRNEKLFF
v_gene: TRBV7-2
len: 17
j_gene: TRBJ1-4

CDR3aa: CASSEPTSGSLTGELFF
v_gene: TRBV10-2
len: 17
j_gene: TRBJ2-2

CDR3aa: CSVEFGKDTEAFF
v_gene: TRBV29-1
len: 13
j_gene: TRBJ1-1

CDR3aa: CSIGGGANVLTF
v_gene: TRBV29-1
len: 12
j_gene: TRBJ2-6

CDR3aa: CASSADPRGHGYTF
v_gene: TRBV9
len: 14
j_gene: TRBJ1-2

CDR3aa: CASSQKRGGAETQYF
v_gene: TRBV3-1
len: 15
j_gene: TRBJ2-5

CDR3aa: CSAGDRADQPQHF
v_gene: TRBV20-1
len: 13
j_gene: TRBJ1-5

CDR3aa: CSVDEGGGQSF
v_gene: TRBV29-1
len: 11
j_gene: TRBJ2-5

CDR3aa: CASSHIPGGGSGANVLTF
v_gene: TRBV14
len: 18
j_gene: TRBJ2-6

CDR3aa: CASSPGGGGGRETQYF
v_gene: TRBV9
len: 16
j_gene: TRBJ2-5

CDR3aa: CASSLVSRGGGYQPQHF
v_gene: TRBV7-2
len: 17
j_gene: TRBJ1-5

CDR3aa: CASSPAPGAITEAFF
v_gene: TRBV12-3/TRBV12-4
len: 15
j_gene: TRBJ1-1

CDR3aa: CSASNREANEKLFF
v_gene: TRBV20-1
len: 14
j_gene: TRBJ1-4

CDR3aa: CASSLAGTDLKAHSPLHF
v_gene: TRBV7-2
len: 18
j_gene: TRBJ1-6

CDR3aa: CASSLGSGGVGYTF
v_gene: TRBV11-2
len: 14
j_gene: TRBJ1-2

CDR3aa: CASSYPTRSAGPSKETQYF
v_gene: TRBV7-2
len: 19
j_gene: TRBJ2-5

CDR3aa: CSAPPQRGETQYF
v_gene: TRBV20-1
len: 13
j_gene: TRBJ2-5